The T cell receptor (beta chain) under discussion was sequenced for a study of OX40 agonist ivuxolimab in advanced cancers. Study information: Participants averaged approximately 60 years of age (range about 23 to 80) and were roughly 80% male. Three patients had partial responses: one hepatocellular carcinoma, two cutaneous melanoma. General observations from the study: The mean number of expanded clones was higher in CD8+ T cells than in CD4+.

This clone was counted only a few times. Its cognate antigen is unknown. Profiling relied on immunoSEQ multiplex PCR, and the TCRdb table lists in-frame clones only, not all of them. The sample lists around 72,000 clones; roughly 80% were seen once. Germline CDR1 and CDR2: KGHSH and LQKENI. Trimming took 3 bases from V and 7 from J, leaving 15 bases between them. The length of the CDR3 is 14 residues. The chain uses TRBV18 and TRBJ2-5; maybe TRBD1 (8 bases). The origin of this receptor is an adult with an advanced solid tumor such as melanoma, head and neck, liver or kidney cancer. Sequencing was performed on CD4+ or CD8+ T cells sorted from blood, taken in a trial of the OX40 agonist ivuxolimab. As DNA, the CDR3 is TGTGCCAGCTCACCGGAAGCGGGGACAGGGACCCAGTACTTC. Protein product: CASSPEAGTGTQYF.